These 21 T cell receptor beta chains share one sample of origin, sequenced in a study of blood T cell repertoires in COVID-19. Some clones are missing from TCRdb's copy, which holds only in-frame ones; the method was immunoSEQ multiplex PCR. The repertoire includes 80,000 to 130,000 clones, about 86% of them detected once, and 2.7% sits in the top ten. The sequenced material came from PBMCs or T cells enriched from blood (not recorded which). The source of these receptors is a woman between 45 and 60 years old who had recovered from COVID-19.

CDR3 sequence reads: CASSSGQGYPYEQYF. In DNA, the CDR3 is TGTGCCAGCAGCTCCGGACAGGGTTATCCCTACGAGCAGTACTTC. V and J are TRBV11-2 and TRBJ2-7; 8 nucleotides align to TRBD1. Germline V CDR1 and CDR2: SGHAT, FQNNGV. The CDR3 sequence is 15 residues long. Unmatched junction bases numbered 7, after V lost 4 bases and J lost 2 bases.

The V gene is TRBV3-1 (or the pseudogene TRBV3-2), the J gene TRBJ1-5, with 8 bases matching TRBD1. V was pared by 4 bases and J by 6 bases, with 11 bases of the junction left unmatched. CDR1 LGHDT and CDR2 YNNKEL come from the germline V gene (reference sequence). This CDR3 is built from 16 residues. CDR3 residues: CASSPYQLDRAQPQHF. CDR3 nucleotides: TGTGCCAGCAGCCCTTACCAACTGGACAGGGCTCAGCCCCAGCATTTT.

This clone was detected a few times. The genes are TRBV7-9 and TRBJ2-1, with TRBD2 identical over 11 bases. The CDR3 runs 18 residues. Germline CDR1 SEHNR, CDR2 FQNEAQ (reference sequence). Trimming cost V 5 bases and J 0 bases; bases outside gene matches: 9. This chain's CDR3 is CASSRASGGSHSYNEQFF. The CDR3 bases are TGTGCCAGCAGCCGGGCTAGCGGGGGGTCCCACTCCTACAATGAGCAGTTCTTC.

V and J are TRBV30 and TRBJ1-6; TRBD1 matches 9 bases. The CDR3 totals 13 residues. V lost 4 bases and J lost 8; bases outside the gene matches: 3. Germline loops: CDR1 GTSNPN, CDR2 SVGIG (reference sequence). The CDR3 here is CAWNRDRDSPLHF. CDR3 bases: TGTGCCTGGAATCGGGACAGGGATTCACCCCTCCACTTT.

The table lists this clone with a few counts. The J gene is TRBJ1-5, the V gene TRBV2; 9 bases line up with TRBD1. The CDR3 length is 15 residues. V shed 7 bases, J shed 4 bases, and the junction held 8 bases outside the gene matches. The germline gives CDR1 SNHLY, CDR2 FYNNEI. For the CDR3, the DNA is TGTGCCAGCAATTACTGGACAGGGGCAAATCAGCCCCAGCATTTT. This sequence encodes CASNYWTGANQPQHF.

The chain links TRBV30 to TRBJ1-1; D ambiguous. V was pared by 5 bases and J by 4 bases, with 11 bases between. This CDR3 has 12 amino acids. Germline assignment: CDR1 GTSNPN and CDR2 SVGIG (reference sequence). CDR3 region: CAWEVTGTEAFF. CDR3 DNA sequence: TGTGCCTGGGAGGTAACGGGCACTGAAGCTTTCTTT.

J is TRBJ1-4 and V is TRBV19; possibly TRBD1 for D (5 bases). The length of the CDR3 is 13 residues. The germline V gene encodes CDR1 LNHDA and CDR2 SQIVND (reference sequence). The germline V and J ends were trimmed by 10 bases and 7 bases, with 16 bases remaining between them. The CDR3 DNA reads TGTGCCACGCGGGACGGGGCTAGTGAAAAACTGTTTTTT. Encoded protein: CATRDGASEKLFF.

The chain has TRBV9 and TRBJ1-1, with TRBD1 as a possible D gene (5 bases). The length of the CDR3 is 14 residues. Germline CDR1 reads SGDLS; CDR2 reads YYNGEE. Trimming shortened V by 0 bases and J by 0 bases, and 6 bases separated the two germline ends. Here the CDR3 DNA reads TGTGCCAGCAGCGTAGAGGGGTTGAACACTGAAGCTTTCTTT. It codes for CASSVEGLNTEAFF.

This clone was observed a single time. The J gene is TRBJ2-5, the V gene TRBV10-3; unclear D gene. The V end lost 0 bases, the J end lost 0 bases, and 8 bases lay between the germline ends. The CDR3 covers 15 residues. Germline V CDR1 and CDR2: ENHRY, SYGVKD. The CDR3 DNA reads TGTGCCATCAGTGAGTCCTGGGCGTACCAAGAGACCCAGTACTTC. Translation gives CAISESWAYQETQYF.

In the case of this clone: One end of the junction fails to match germline, which may point to a read error. The V and J genes are TRBV4-1 and TRBJ1-1, with D possibly being TRBD1 (6 bases). Germline V gene lookup returns CDR1 MGHRA and CDR2 YSYEKL. This CDR3 region has 16 residues. The CDR3 DNA sequence: TGCGCCAGCAGCGAAGAGGCGGGGGCGAGGAGCACTGAAGCTTTCTTT. It is translated as CASSEEAGARSTEAFF.

The genes are TRBV2 and TRBJ2-3; D possibly corresponds to TRBD2 (5 bases). CDR3 size: 14 residues. Germline V lookup: CDR1 SNHLY, CDR2 FYNNEI. V gave up 7 bases and J gave up 2 bases, with 13 bases separating them. CDR3 amino acids: CASKRASHTDTQYF. The CDR3 nucleotides are TGTGCCAGCAAGAGGGCATCTCACACAGATACGCAGTATTTT.

The J gene is TRBJ2-3, the V gene TRBV10-1; 8 nucleotides align to TRBD2. After removal of 5 bases from V and 5 bases from J, the junction contained 6 bases not matched to a gene. The CDR3 extends over 14 amino acids. Germline V lookup: CDR1 WNHNN, CDR2 SYGVQD (reference sequence). CDR3 coding DNA: TGCGCCAGCAGTTTTACGGGGGGGCAAGATACGCAGTATTTT. As protein: CASSFTGGQDTQYF.

In this sample, this clone turned up a few times. This rearrangement joins TRBV6-5 to TRBJ1-5, with D tentatively TRBD1 (6 bases). Germline lookup yields CDR1 MNHEY and CDR2 SVGAGI. The V end was cut by 3 bases, the J end by 2 bases, with 11 bases between. CDR3 length: 15 amino acids. The CDR3 bases are TGTGCCAGCAGTTATTCAGGGGAGCGCAATCAGCCCCAGCATTTT. It is translated as CASSYSGERNQPQHF.

This clone has just one count. This chain uses TRBV5-1 with TRBJ1-1, with unresolved D. The CDR3 is 15 residues long. Per germline, CDR1 SGHRS and CDR2 YFSETQ. Trimming left V 0 bases short and J 0 bases short, with 9 bases between. The CDR3 DNA reads as TGCGCCAGCAGCTTGGGCTCAGGTCTGAACACTGAAGCTTTCTTT. Protein: CASSLGSGLNTEAFF.

This clone came up once. CDR3 bases: TGTGCCAGCAGTTCGCCGGGGGTCTTATACGAGCAGTACTTC. It translates to CASSSPGVLYEQYF. The chain employs TRBV28 and TRBJ2-7; D may be TRBD2 (6 bases). V was trimmed by 4 bases and J by 4 bases, leaving 14 bases between them. This CDR3 comprises 14 residues. Germline CDR1 MDHEN, CDR2 SYDVKM.

The chain employs TRBV30 and TRBJ1-2; tentative D call: TRBD1 (5 bases). Trimming shortened V by 0 bases and J by 8 bases, and 10 bases separated the two germline ends. The CDR3 is made up of 12 amino acids. Germline CDR1 reads GTSNPN; CDR2 reads SVGIG (reference sequence). The CDR3 DNA is TGTGCCTGGAGTGTGAGTTACAGGGGCTACACCTTC. Its translation: CAWSVSYRGYTF.

The rearrangement links TRBV19 to TRBJ1-4; possibly TRBD1 for D (6 bases). The germline V gene has CDR1 LNHDA and CDR2 SQIVND (reference sequence). The ends were cut back, 4 bases at V and 3 bases at J, with 12 bases in the middle. This CDR3 contains 15 residues. CDR3 sequence: CASSNRQVSNEKLFF. In DNA, the CDR3 is TGTGCCAGTAGTAATCGACAGGTTTCTAATGAAAAACTGTTTTTT.

This clone was seen a handful of times. This chain joins TRBV5-6 and TRBJ2-5; perhaps TRBD1 as D (5 bases). Trimming cost V 4 bases and J 5 bases, with 12 bases left between them. The CDR3 length is 13 residues. Germline assignment: CDR1 SGHDT and CDR2 YYEEEE. The CDR3 protein is CASSRQLVETQYF. The DNA for the CDR3 is TGTGCCAGCAGCCGACAGCTAGTGGAGACCCAGTACTTC.

This sequence joins TRBV7-9 and TRBJ1-6, with D hard to call. Germline loops: CDR1 SEHNR, CDR2 FQNEAQ (reference sequence). There are 17 residues in the CDR3. V was cut by 1 base and J by 2 bases, with 12 bases left in between. CDR3 protein: CASSLVPGRTYNSPLHF. The DNA of the CDR3 is TGTGCCAGCAGCTTAGTGCCGGGAAGGACCTATAATTCACCCCTCCACTTT. The full variable domain, with the rest looked up from reference TRBV7-9 and TRBJ1-6, is DTGVSQNPRHKITKRGQNVTFRCDPISEHNRLYWYRQTLGQGPEFLTYFQNEAQLEKSRLLSDRFSAERPKGSFSTLEIQRTEQGDSAMYLCASSLVPGRTYNSPLHFGNGTRLTVT.

The V and J genes are TRBV28 and TRBJ2-2; TRBD1 aligns across 7 bases. Germline CDR1 and CDR2: MDHEN and SYDVKM. The CDR3 spans 14 residues. The V and J ends lost 8 bases and 0 bases, in that order; junction bases with no gene match: 3. CDR3 sequence: CASYGTANTGELFF. CDR3 nucleotide sequence: TGTGCCAGCTACGGGACAGCGAACACCGGGGAGCTGTTTTTT.

This chain uses TRBV4-1 with TRBJ2-2, with 7 bases lining up with TRBD2. The CDR3 totals 15 residues. Per germline, CDR1 MGHRA and CDR2 YSYEKL. V was clipped by 5 bases and J by 5 bases; unmatched bases: 8. This chain's CDR3 is CASSAPGGRTGELFF. CDR3 in DNA: TGCGCCAGCAGCGCCCCGGGGGGTCGGACCGGGGAGCTGTTTTTT.